The clone carrying this T cell receptor beta chain showed up many times. The antigen is not known. The entry originates in a study of breast tumors, draining lymph nodes, adjacent tissues. Overall study findings and caveats: Most tumor T cells seemingly derive from lymph node, then expand in tumor. Tumor and nontumor repertoires were significantly more similar in luminal-like than in basal-like breast cancer. Compared with lymph nodes, tumors were less diverse; compared with nontumor tissue, more.

The V gene's germline CDR1 is SGHRS and CDR2 YFSETQ. The CDR3 has 18 amino acids. The trim removed 1 base at V and 2 bases at J, leaving 6 bases unmatched. TCRdb redid the calling of the multiplex PCR reads with MiXCR, one entry per CDR3 protein. Of tens of thousands of distinct CDR3 sequences listed, roughly 40% were seen once; the top ten hold roughly 10%. The TCR was taken from a female donor with breast cancer. Some clones in this sample may be carry-over from other donors' samples. The chain uses TRBV5-1 and TRBJ2-1; 13 bases are shared with TRBD2. The source material was breast tumor tissue. The CDR3: CASSLIGTSGVPYNEQFF. The CDR3 nucleotides are TGCGCCAGCAGCTTGATCGGGACTAGCGGGGTACCCTACAATGAGCAGTTCTTC.